The 14 T cell receptor beta chains below all came from one sample that was sequenced in a study of identical twins. TCRdb called the 5' RACE reads again in MiXCR, with one record for every CDR3 protein. The table has about 530,000 distinct CDR3 sequences, approximately 20% seen once; the top ten hold 0.4% to 0.6%. This sample was also put to use in a study of yellow fever vaccine responses in identical twins.

Sequenced sample: CD4+ T cells sorted from blood. The receptors shown here come from a woman between 18 and 30 years old in good health.

The V gene is TRBV7-2, the J gene TRBJ2-1; the match to TRBD1 covers 7 bases. The V gene's germline CDR1 is SGHTA and CDR2 FQGNSA. The junction had 18 bases not matched to a gene; V was cut back by 5 bases and J by 8 bases. This CDR3 contains 17 residues. This chain's CDR3 is CASSPRTERGQRDEQFF. The CDR3 DNA is TGTGCCAGCAGCCCAAGGACCGAGAGGGGGCAAAGGGATGAGCAGTTCTTC.

The chain couples TRBV27 to TRBJ2-5; D is perhaps TRBD2 (5 bases). Germline CDR1 is MNHEY and CDR2 is SMNVEV (reference sequence). V lost 5 bases and J 5 bases, leaving 12 bases between the germline ends. The CDR3 spans 13 residues. The CDR3: CASSMDSQETQYF. In DNA, the CDR3 is TGTGCCAGCAGTATGGACTCCCAGGAGACCCAGTACTTC.

The rearrangement joins TRBV24-1 to TRBJ2-7, with TRBD2 identical over 7 bases. Trimming cost V 7 bases and J 0 bases; bases outside gene matches: 2. CDR1 is KGHDR, CDR2 SFDVKD, per germline. This CDR3 has 13 amino acids. The CDR3 spells CATSPSGSYEQYF. The CDR3 nucleotides are TGTGCCACCAGCCCTAGCGGCTCCTACGAGCAGTACTTC.

This clonotype was detected a few times. The chain is built from TRBV15 and TRBJ2-1; no clear D gene. This CDR3 contains 14 residues. From germline, CDR1 is LNHNV and CDR2 YYDKDF (reference sequence). V gave up 0 bases and J gave up 1 base, with 4 bases separating them. CDR3 bases: TGTGCCACCAGCAGAGACCAGTCCTACAATGAGCAGTTCTTC. It codes for CATSRDQSYNEQFF.

The chain uses TRBV20-1 and TRBJ2-3; D gene unclear. From germline, CDR1 is DFQATT and CDR2 SNEGSKA (reference sequence). V was cut by 7 bases and J by 9 bases, with 14 bases left in between. The CDR3 has 11 amino acids. The CDR3 here is CSVTSPQTQYF. The CDR3 coding sequence is TGCAGTGTAACCTCGCCTCAGACGCAGTATTTT.

V is TRBV6-5 and J is TRBJ2-1, with 7 bases matching TRBD2. Trimming at V came to 0 bases and at J to 2 bases, leaving 13 bases not matched to a gene. The CDR3 sequence is 19 residues long. The germline gives CDR1 MNHEY, CDR2 SVGAGI. CDR3 in amino acids: CASSYSPGLASGTYNEQFF. The DNA of the CDR3 is TGTGCCAGCAGTTACTCGCCAGGGTTGGCTAGCGGTACCTACAATGAGCAGTTCTTC.

The chain employs TRBV28 and TRBJ1-2, with D possibly matching TRBD1 (6 bases). The germline V gene encodes CDR1 MDHEN and CDR2 SYDVKM. Trimming removed 5 bases from V and 4 bases from J, with 20 bases in between. This CDR3 has 16 amino acids. CDR3 nucleotides: TGTGCCAGCAGTACCCCTCGTGGACAGATGATCTATGGCTACACCTTC. It is translated as CASSTPRGQMIYGYTF.

This clonotype was seen repeatedly, ten times or more. The CDR3 nucleotides are TGCGCCAGCAGCTTGGCACAGTCTAAAAACATTCAGTACTTC. Amino acid sequence: CASSLAQSKNIQYF. The chain joins TRBV5-1 to TRBJ2-4; D gene ambiguous. The CDR3 sequence is 14 residues long. Between the trimmed V and J ends, which lost 0 bases and 4 bases, there was a span of 8 bases. Germline CDR1 SGHRS, CDR2 YFSETQ.

This clonotype occurred a few times. J is TRBJ2-3 and V is TRBV20-1; 8 bases fit TRBD1. Germline V gene data show CDR1 as DFQATT and CDR2 as SNEGSKA (reference sequence). There are 13 residues in the CDR3. The junction had 6 bases not matched to a gene; V was cut back by 5 bases and J by 5 bases. CDR3 sequence (DNA): TGCAGTGCTCACAGGGGGTACGGAGATACGCAGTATTTT. This gives the protein CSAHRGYGDTQYF.

This clonotype was seen many times. The gene calls are TRBV12-3 or TRBV12-4 and TRBJ2-1, with 8 bases fitting TRBD2. V dropped 6 bases and J dropped 2; count of bases not matched to a gene: 3. The CDR3 has 14 amino acids. The CDR3 sequence: CASRPGLAYNEQFF. DNA for the CDR3: TGTGCCAGCAGACCGGGACTAGCCTACAATGAGCAGTTCTTC.

This chain links TRBV19 with TRBJ1-2, with 11 bases matching TRBD1. This CDR3 spans 13 amino acids. The junction had 3 bases not matched to a gene; V was cut back by 8 bases and J by 4 bases. Germline lookup yields CDR1 LNHDA and CDR2 SQIVND (reference sequence). The CDR3 spells CASGGTGGYGYTF. In nucleotides, the CDR3 is TGTGCCAGTGGAGGGACAGGGGGCTATGGCTACACCTTC.

This clonotype was seen more than once but under ten times. V and J are TRBV5-1 and TRBJ2-1; TRBD1 matches 9 bases. Germline values: CDR1 SGHRS, CDR2 YFSETQ. This CDR3 is 16 amino acids long. V was clipped by 4 bases and J by 7 bases; unmatched bases: 12. This CDR3 reads CASSHRPGQGRNEQFF. The CDR3 nucleotides are TGCGCCAGCAGCCATAGACCGGGACAGGGAAGAAATGAGCAGTTCTTC.

A few counts support this clonotype. This rearrangement joins TRBV10-3 to TRBJ2-2; 12 bases fit TRBD2. V gave up 6 bases and J gave up 3 bases; unmatched junction bases: 11. This CDR3 has 18 amino acids. Germline V gives CDR1 ENHRY, CDR2 SYGVKD. CDR3 sequence reads: CAIRRRSGLAGDTGELFF. CDR3 bases: TGTGCCATCAGACGAAGATCGGGACTAGCGGGCGACACCGGGGAGCTGTTTTTT.

This clonotype has only a few counts. The gene calls are TRBV20-1 and TRBJ1-4; D perhaps matches TRBD1 (5 bases). CDR1 is DFQATT and CDR2 is SNEGSKA in the germline V gene (reference sequence). V was pared by 3 bases and J by 5 bases, with 13 bases between. CDR3 size: 14 residues. DNA for the CDR3: TGCAGTGCTAGTACGACAGCATCAAATGAAAAACTGTTTTTT. Protein product: CSASTTASNEKLFF.